Included here is one TCR beta chain sequence, with context. Repertoires were generated with immunoSEQ multiplex PCR, while TCRdb's copy carries only in-frame clones and drops some. The sample shows about 60,000 clones, approximately 90% of them seen only once. V was pared by 3 bases and J by 4 bases, with 13 bases between. The CDR3 loop spans 14 amino acids. The germline CDR1 and CDR2 sequences are LNHDA and SQIVND (reference sequence). This sample was included in a study of control samples from healthy donors and cancer patients. Sequencing was carried out using PBMCs. The chain employs TRBV19 and TRBJ2-7; D is unclear. This receptor was identified in a woman between 50 and 59 years old with colorectal cancer. CDR3: CASSISGRMYEQYF. In nucleotides, the CDR3 is TGTGCCAGTAGTATCTCTGGCCGCATGTACGAGCAGTACTTC. The complete variable domain, with remaining parts taken from reference TRBV19 and TRBJ2-7, reads DGGITQSPKYLFRKEGQNVTLSCEQNLNHDAMYWYRQDPGQGLRLIYYSQIVNDFQKGDIAEGYSVSREKKESFPLTVTSAQKNPTAFYLCASSISGRMYEQYFGPGTRLTVT.